The source of this TCR beta chain is a study of radiotherapy plus CTLA-4 blockade in lung cancer. Study-level background: Disease control reached roughly 33%, with objective responses in roughly 17%.

Sequencing was performed with immunoSEQ multiplex PCR; in TCRdb, only in-frame clones are kept and a portion is missing. The sample shows about 48,000 clones, around 86% of them seen only once. Study results and limitations: Early shifts in blood T cell clones, with interferon-beta, reportedly predicted response best. Researchers report tumor-derived TCR clones expanding in blood after radiotherapy plus ipilimumab.

V lost 5 bases to trimming and J lost 5 bases, with 15 bases between them. This CDR3 has 14 amino acids. The germline CDR1 and CDR2 sequences are SGHTA and FQGTGA. About this clone itself: What it binds is unknown.

V is TRBV7-3 and J is TRBJ2-5, with D possibly matching TRBD1 (5 bases). The sequence was obtained from a human donor with non-small cell lung cancer who had stable disease on radiotherapy plus ipilimumab. Sequencing was performed on peripheral blood, taken from a patient treated with radiotherapy plus ipilimumab. Here the CDR3 reads CASSLYAGLETQYF. The CDR3 nucleotides are TGTGCCAGCAGCCTATACGCAGGGCTGGAGACCCAGTACTTC. The whole variable domain, filled in from reference TRBV7-3 and TRBJ2-5, reads GAGVSQTPSNKVTEKGKYVELRCDPISGHTALYWYRQSLGQGPEFLIYFQGTGAADDSGLPNDRFFAVRPEGSVSTLKIQRTERGDSAVYLCASSLYAGLETQYFGPGTRLLVL.